The 23 T cell receptor beta chains below all came from one sample that was sequenced in a study of T cells in Graves' hyperthyroidism and ophthalmopathy. Amplified TCR beta CDR3 regions came from RNA transcripts. HTBI primers were the set used in a first-round RT-PCR of the TCR CDR3. TCRdb itself ran the multiplex PCR reads through MiXCR, one entry per CDR3 protein. The sample holds hundreds of thousands of distinct CDR3 sequences, just under 45% seen once. The source material was peripheral blood or thyroid tissue (not recorded which). The receptors were gathered from an adult man with Graves' disease, either hyperthyroidism or ophthalmopathy (not recorded which).

This chain joins TRBV6-1 and TRBJ2-7; 11 bases map to TRBD2. J lost 2 bases, V lost 6 bases, and 6 bases had no gene match. CDR3 length: 15 amino acids. The germline gives CDR1 MNHNS, CDR2 SASEGT. The CDR3 spells CASRELAGVAYEQYF. The CDR3 nucleotides read TGTGCCAGCAGAGAACTAGCGGGAGTAGCCTACGAGCAGTACTTC.

As concerns this clonotype: A much larger clone differs by one base, so this may be a read error. The chain is built from TRBV11-1 and TRBJ1-2; no reliable D call. Germline lookup yields CDR1 SGHAT and CDR2 FQDESV (reference sequence). Trimming left V 7 bases short and J 7 bases short, with 22 bases between. This CDR3 contains 15 residues. CDR3 DNA: TGTGCCAGCACCGCCCCGTCGGCAAGGAGGTCTGGCTACACCTTC. The encoded protein is CASTAPSARRSGYTF.

This clonotype appeared a single time. The CDR3 DNA reads TGTGCCAGCAGCGTCAGCGAGCGGGGGTATCAGCCCCAGCATTTT. Its protein product is CASSVSERGYQPQHF. The genes are TRBV9 and TRBJ1-5; perhaps TRBD1 as D (5 bases). V lost 2 bases to trimming and J lost 5 bases, with 14 bases between them. CDR1 and CDR2 (germline): SGDLS, YYNGEE. This CDR3 spans 15 amino acids.

This clonotype was observed a handful of times. V usage is TRBV11-3 and J usage is TRBJ1-1; no definite D call. The CDR3 covers 12 residues. V lost 6 bases, J lost 7 bases, and 12 bases lay in between. Germline assignment: CDR1 SGHNT and CDR2 YENEEA. The DNA of the CDR3 is TGTGCCAGCAGTGATAACAGTCTTGAAGCTTTCTTT. Translated: CASSDNSLEAFF.

This clonotype appeared a few times. The V call is TRBV7-8, the J call TRBJ1-4; 9 bases are a match to TRBD1. CDR3 length equals 15 residues. V gave up 5 bases and J gave up 8 bases; unmatched junction bases: 9. The germline V gene has CDR1 SGHVS and CDR2 FQNEAQ. CDR3 coding DNA: TGTGCCAGCAGCCGTCGGGACAGGGTCGAAGAAAAACTGTTTTTT. Its translation: CASSRRDRVEEKLFF.

The chain has TRBV10-3 and TRBJ1-3; tentative D call: TRBD1 (6 bases). CDR3 size: 15 residues. Trimming stripped 6 bases from V and 8 bases from J, with 20 bases between. From germline, CDR1 is ENHRY and CDR2 SYGVKD. The CDR3 here is CAIRPDSNYGYTIYF. DNA for the CDR3: TGTGCCATCAGACCGGACAGTAACTATGGCTACACCATATATTTT.

This clonotype was seen repeatedly, ten times or more. The rearrangement links TRBV15 to TRBJ2-5; 10 positions agree with TRBD1. CDR3 length: 15 amino acids. Trimming at V came to 0 bases and at J to 5 bases, leaving 3 bases not matched to a gene. From germline, CDR1 is LNHNV and CDR2 YYDKDF (reference sequence). This CDR3 reads CATSRDRGQGETQYF. The CDR3 bases are TGTGCCACCAGCAGAGATCGGGGACAGGGGGAGACCCAGTACTTC. Filled out from reference TRBV15 and TRBJ2-5, the complete variable domain reads DAMVIQNPRYQVTQFGKPVTLSCSQTLNHNVMYWYQQKSSQAPKLLFHYYDKDFNNEADTPDNFQSRRPNTSFCFLDIRSPGLGDTAMYLCATSRDRGQGETQYFGPGTRLLVL.

This clonotype was detected many times. The V gene is TRBV7-2, the J gene TRBJ1-1; 9 bases match TRBD1. J was trimmed by 0 bases and V by 5 bases; bases with no gene match: 7. Per the germline V gene, CDR1 is SGHTA and CDR2 is FQGNSA. The CDR3 runs to 16 residues. The DNA for the CDR3 is TGTGCCAGCAGCCCAAGGGACAGGGCGTTGAACACTGAAGCTTTCTTT. Encoded protein: CASSPRDRALNTEAFF.

The chain links TRBV5-1 to TRBJ1-6; D uncertain. This CDR3 has 14 amino acids. Looked up from germline, CDR1 is SGHRS and CDR2 is YFSETQ. V lost 3 bases to trimming and J lost 3 bases, with 7 bases between them. The CDR3 reads CASSSGDYNSPLHF. The CDR3 DNA reads TGCGCCAGCAGCTCCGGGGACTATAATTCACCCCTCCACTTT.

V is TRBV6-1 and J is TRBJ2-2; 15 nucleotides match TRBD2. Germline values: CDR1 MNHNS, CDR2 SASEGT. Germline trimming cut 6 bases from V and 2 bases from J; bases unmatched to any gene: 7. This CDR3 region has 18 residues. CDR3 amino acids: CASSPQGLAGGNTGELFF. DNA of the CDR3: TGTGCCAGCAGCCCCCAGGGACTAGCGGGGGGAAACACCGGGGAGCTGTTTTTT.

V and J are TRBV20-1 and TRBJ1-5; no clear D. There are 15 residues in the CDR3. CDR1 is DFQATT and CDR2 is SNEGSKA in the germline V gene (reference sequence). V lost 2 bases, J lost 1 base, and 12 bases lay in between. The CDR3 coding sequence is TGCAGTGCTAGATACAGCCAATCAAGCAATCAGCCCCAGCATTTT. This codes for CSARYSQSSNQPQHF.

Comments on this clonotype: The conserved phenylalanine or tryptophan is not found at the CDR3 terminus, so this likely reflects a read error. V and J are TRBV19 and TRBJ2-2; the match to TRBD2 covers 10 bases. Looked up from germline, CDR1 is LNHDA and CDR2 is SQIVND (reference sequence). The trim removed 3 bases at V and 7 bases at J, leaving 17 bases unmatched. CDR3 size: 19 residues. DNA for the CDR3: TGTGCCAGTAGTATGTTGGGTTGGGAACTAGCGGGATCTGGCGGGGAGCTGTTTCTT. As protein: CASSMLGWELAGSGGELFL.

This clonotype was recorded a few times. This chain uses TRBV20-1 with TRBJ1-1, with D perhaps matching TRBD1 (5 bases). Germline CDR1 and CDR2: DFQATT and SNEGSKA (reference sequence). This CDR3 comprises 12 residues. The chain's CDR3 is CSHGHRNTEAFF. As DNA, the CDR3 is TGCAGCCACGGACACCGGAACACTGAAGCTTTCTTT.

There are many counts of this clonotype. This CDR3 reads CSAIRGADGYTF. CDR3 bases: TGCAGTGCTATAAGGGGGGCAGATGGCTACACCTTC. J is TRBJ1-2 and V is TRBV20-1; perhaps TRBD1 as D (6 bases). Trimming cost V 4 bases and J 6 bases, with 12 bases left between them. Germline V gene data show CDR1 as DFQATT and CDR2 as SNEGSKA (reference sequence). CDR3 length equals 12 residues.

The CDR3 is CASTPRETNQPQHF. The DNA for the CDR3 is TGTGCCAGTACTCCACGGGAGACGAATCAGCCCCAGCATTTT. V and J are TRBV19 and TRBJ1-5; D unresolved. There are 14 residues in the CDR3. V dropped 7 bases and J dropped 4 bases, with 14 bases sitting between them. In germline, CDR1 is LNHDA, CDR2 SQIVND (reference sequence).

The rearrangement uses TRBV6-6 and TRBJ2-5, with 8 bases identical to TRBD1. V shed 4 bases, J shed 2 bases, and the junction held 3 bases outside the gene matches. CDR3 length: 14 residues. Germline V gene data show CDR1 as MNHNY and CDR2 as SVGAGI (reference sequence). CDR3 DNA sequence: TGTGCCAGCAGTTGGACAGGGCGACAAGAGACCCAGTACTTC. Protein sequence: CASSWTGRQETQYF.

For this clonotype: A read error is possible here, since a much larger clone lies one base away. The V call is TRBV7-4, the J call TRBJ1-1, with D perhaps TRBD1 (5 bases). V was trimmed by 5 bases and J by 3 bases, leaving 10 bases between them. This CDR3 is 13 amino acids long. Germline V gene sequence: CDR1 SGHVT, CDR2 SQSDAQ. Here the CDR3 reads CASSVGAYTEAFF. The CDR3 DNA reads as TGTGCCAGCAGCGTAGGGGCATACACTGAAGCTTTCTTT.

The chain combines TRBV7-2 with TRBJ1-5; 8 bases line up with TRBD1. The germline V gene encodes CDR1 SGHTA and CDR2 FQGNSA. Trimming at V came to 4 bases and at J to 4 bases, leaving 6 bases not matched to a gene. The CDR3 length is 15 residues. The CDR3 nucleotides read TGTGCCAGCAGCTGGGACAGGAGAGGGAATCAGCCCCAGCATTTT. It is translated as CASSWDRRGNQPQHF.

CDR3 bases: TGTGCCAGCAGTGACCGCCTAGGACAGGGGGGAGGGTATGGCTACACCTTC. Its translation is CASSDRLGQGGGYGYTF. V usage is TRBV6-5 and J usage is TRBJ1-2, with 10 nucleotides matching TRBD1. Trimming removed 5 bases from V and 5 bases from J; junction bases left unmatched: 14. Germline loops: CDR1 MNHEY, CDR2 SVGAGI. CDR3 length: 17 amino acids.

This clonotype has a count of ten or more. The rearrangement links TRBV15 to TRBJ2-7; 7 positions agree with TRBD2. Per the germline V gene, CDR1 is LNHNV and CDR2 is YYDKDF (reference sequence). The length of the CDR3 is 17 residues. J gave up 0 bases and V 2 bases, and 10 bases lay outside the gene matches. CDR3 sequence (DNA): TGTGCCACCAGCAGACGGGCCGAGCGGGATCCCTCCTACGAGCAGTACTTC. Its protein product is CATSRRAERDPSYEQYF.

The rearrangement joins TRBV2 to TRBJ1-1; D may be TRBD1 (6 bases). This CDR3 contains 14 residues. CDR1 is SNHLY and CDR2 is FYNNEI in the germline V gene. The V end lost 6 bases, the J end lost 6 bases, and 17 bases lay between the germline ends. In DNA, the CDR3 is TGTGCCAGCAGGGGGGCGGGCAGGGGCCCTGAAGCTTTCTTT. Translating it yields CASRGAGRGPEAFF.

The rearrangement uses TRBV7-2 and TRBJ2-7; unclear D gene. The germline V gene has CDR1 SGHTA and CDR2 FQGNSA. The CDR3 is made up of 12 amino acids. Trimming took 1 base from V and 9 from J, leaving 10 bases between them. CDR3: CASSLEGGVQYF. Written as DNA, the CDR3 is TGTGCCAGCAGCTTAGAGGGCGGCGTGCAGTACTTC.

This clonotype came up many times. The J gene is TRBJ1-2, the V gene TRBV24-1; D gene ambiguous. V was cut by 5 bases and J by 4 bases, with 13 bases left in between. The CDR3 contains 14 residues. Germline-derived CDR1 and CDR2 are KGHDR and SFDVKD. CDR3 region: CATSGDAAGYGYTF. In DNA form, the CDR3 reads TGTGCCACCAGTGGTGACGCGGCTGGCTATGGCTACACCTTC.